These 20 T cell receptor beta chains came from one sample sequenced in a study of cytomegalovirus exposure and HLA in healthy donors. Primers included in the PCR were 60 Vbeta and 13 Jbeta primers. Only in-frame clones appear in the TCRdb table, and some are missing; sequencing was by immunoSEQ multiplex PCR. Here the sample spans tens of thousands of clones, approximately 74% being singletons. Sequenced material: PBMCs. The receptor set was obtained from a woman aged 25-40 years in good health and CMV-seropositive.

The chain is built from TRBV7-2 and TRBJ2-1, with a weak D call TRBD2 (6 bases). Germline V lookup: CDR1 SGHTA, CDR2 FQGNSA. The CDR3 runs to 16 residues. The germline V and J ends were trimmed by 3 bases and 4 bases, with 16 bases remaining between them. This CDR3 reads CASSFVGLAIYNEQFF. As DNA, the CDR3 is TGTGCCAGCAGCTTTGTAGGGCTAGCGATATACAATGAGCAGTTCTTC.

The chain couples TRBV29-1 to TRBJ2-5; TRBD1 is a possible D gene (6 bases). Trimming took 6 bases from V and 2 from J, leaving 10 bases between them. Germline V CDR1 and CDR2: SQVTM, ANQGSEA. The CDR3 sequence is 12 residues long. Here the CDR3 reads CSVGAGQETQYF. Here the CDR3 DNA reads TGCAGCGTGGGGGCAGGGCAAGAGACCCAGTACTTC.

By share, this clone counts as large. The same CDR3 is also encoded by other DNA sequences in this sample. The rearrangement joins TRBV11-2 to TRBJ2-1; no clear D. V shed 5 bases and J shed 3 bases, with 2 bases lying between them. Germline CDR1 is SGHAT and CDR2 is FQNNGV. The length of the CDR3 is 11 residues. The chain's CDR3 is CASSHYNEQFF. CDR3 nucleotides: TGTGCCAGCAGCCACTACAATGAGCAGTTCTTC.

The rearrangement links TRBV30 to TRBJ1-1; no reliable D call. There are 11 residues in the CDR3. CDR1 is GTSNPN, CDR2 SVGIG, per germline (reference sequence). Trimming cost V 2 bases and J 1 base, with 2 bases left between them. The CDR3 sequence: CAWSRNTEAFF. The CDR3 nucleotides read TGTGCCTGGAGTCGGAACACTGAAGCTTTCTTT.

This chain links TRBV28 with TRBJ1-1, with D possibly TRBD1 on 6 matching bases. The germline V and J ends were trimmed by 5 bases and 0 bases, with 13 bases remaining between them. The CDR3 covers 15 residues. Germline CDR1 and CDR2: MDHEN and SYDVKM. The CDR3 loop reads CASSLYRAMNTEAFF. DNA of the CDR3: TGTGCCAGCAGTCTGTACAGGGCTATGAACACTGAAGCTTTCTTT.

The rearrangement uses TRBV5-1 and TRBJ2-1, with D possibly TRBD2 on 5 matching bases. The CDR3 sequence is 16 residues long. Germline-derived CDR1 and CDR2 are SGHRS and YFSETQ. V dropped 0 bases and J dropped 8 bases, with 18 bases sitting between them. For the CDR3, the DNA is TGCGCCAGCAGCTTGGGAGAACTAGATTCTGAGGATGAGCAGTTCTTC. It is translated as CASSLGELDSEDEQFF.

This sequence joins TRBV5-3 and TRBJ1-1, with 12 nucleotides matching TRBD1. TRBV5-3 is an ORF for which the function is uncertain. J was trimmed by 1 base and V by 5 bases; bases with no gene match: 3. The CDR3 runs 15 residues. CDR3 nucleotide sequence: TGTGCCAGAAGGCAGGGACAGGGGGCGAACACTGAAGCTTTCTTT. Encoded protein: CARRQGQGANTEAFF.

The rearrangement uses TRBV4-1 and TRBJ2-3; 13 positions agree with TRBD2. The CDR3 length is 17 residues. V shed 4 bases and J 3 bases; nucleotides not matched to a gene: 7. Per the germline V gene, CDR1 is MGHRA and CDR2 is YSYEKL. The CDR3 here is CASSPRTSGSFTDTQYF. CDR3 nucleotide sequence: TGCGCCAGCAGCCCGAGGACTAGCGGGAGTTTTACAGATACGCAGTATTTT.

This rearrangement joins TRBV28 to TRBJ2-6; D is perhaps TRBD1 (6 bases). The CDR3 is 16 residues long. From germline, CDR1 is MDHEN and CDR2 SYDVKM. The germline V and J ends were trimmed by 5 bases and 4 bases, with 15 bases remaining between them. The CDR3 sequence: CASSMTGASGANVLTF. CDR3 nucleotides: TGTGCCAGCAGTATGACAGGAGCTTCGGGGGCCAACGTCCTGACTTTC.

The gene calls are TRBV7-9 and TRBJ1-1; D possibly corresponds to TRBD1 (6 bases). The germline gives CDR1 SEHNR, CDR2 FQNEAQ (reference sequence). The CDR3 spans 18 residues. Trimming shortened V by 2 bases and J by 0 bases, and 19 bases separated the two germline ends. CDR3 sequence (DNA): TGTGCCAGCAGCTTAAGGACAGTCCCTAGGGCCATGAACACTGAAGCTTTCTTT. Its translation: CASSLRTVPRAMNTEAFF.

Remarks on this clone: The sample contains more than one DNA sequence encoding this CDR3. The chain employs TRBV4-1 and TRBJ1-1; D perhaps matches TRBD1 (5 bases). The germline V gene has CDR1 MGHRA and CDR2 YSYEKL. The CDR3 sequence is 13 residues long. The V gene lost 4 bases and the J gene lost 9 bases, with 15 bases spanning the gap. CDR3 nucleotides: TGCGCCAGCAGCCGGCTGACAGAAAGTCAAGCTTTCTTT. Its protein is CASSRLTESQAFF.

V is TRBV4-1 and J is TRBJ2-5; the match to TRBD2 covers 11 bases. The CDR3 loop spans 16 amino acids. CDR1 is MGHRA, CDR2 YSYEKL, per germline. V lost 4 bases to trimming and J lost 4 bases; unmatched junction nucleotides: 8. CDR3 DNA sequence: TGCGCCAGCAGCCTTGGGGCTAGCGGGAGGATAGAGACCCAGTACTTC. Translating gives CASSLGASGRIETQYF.

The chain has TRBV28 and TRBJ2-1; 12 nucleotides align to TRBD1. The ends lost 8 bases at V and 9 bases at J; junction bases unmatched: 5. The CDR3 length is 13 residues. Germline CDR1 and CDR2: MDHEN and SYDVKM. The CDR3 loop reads CASRDRGLGEQFF. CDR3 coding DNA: TGTGCCAGCCGGGACAGGGGGCTTGGTGAGCAGTTCTTC.

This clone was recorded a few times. The CDR3 DNA follows: TGCAGCGTTGAAGATCGTGGGGGCGAGAGTGGCTACACCTTC. It yields the protein CSVEDRGGESGYTF. This sequence joins TRBV29-1 and TRBJ1-2; tentative D call: TRBD1 (6 bases). The germline CDR1 and CDR2 sequences are SQVTM and ANQGSEA. The V gene lost 0 bases and the J gene lost 7 bases, with 15 bases spanning the gap. The CDR3 contains 14 residues.

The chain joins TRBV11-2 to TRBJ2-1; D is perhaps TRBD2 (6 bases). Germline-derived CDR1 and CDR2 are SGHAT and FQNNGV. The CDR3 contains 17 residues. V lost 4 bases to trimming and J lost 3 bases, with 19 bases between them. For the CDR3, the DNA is TGTGCCAGCAGCTCCCTCGGGAAGGCCGGGAGCTACAATGAGCAGTTCTTC. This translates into CASSSLGKAGSYNEQFF.

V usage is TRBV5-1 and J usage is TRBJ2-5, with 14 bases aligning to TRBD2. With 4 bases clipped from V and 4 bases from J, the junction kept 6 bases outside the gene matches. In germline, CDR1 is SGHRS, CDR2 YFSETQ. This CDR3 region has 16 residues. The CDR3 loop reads CASSPPGLAGGETQYF. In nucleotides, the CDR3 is TGCGCCAGCAGCCCCCCCGGACTAGCGGGAGGAGAGACCCAGTACTTC.

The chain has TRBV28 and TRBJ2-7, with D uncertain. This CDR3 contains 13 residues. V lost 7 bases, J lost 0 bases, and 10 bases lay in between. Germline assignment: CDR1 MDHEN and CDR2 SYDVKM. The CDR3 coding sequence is TGTGCCAGCACCCGCCCCAGCTCCTACGAGCAGTACTTC. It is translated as CASTRPSSYEQYF.

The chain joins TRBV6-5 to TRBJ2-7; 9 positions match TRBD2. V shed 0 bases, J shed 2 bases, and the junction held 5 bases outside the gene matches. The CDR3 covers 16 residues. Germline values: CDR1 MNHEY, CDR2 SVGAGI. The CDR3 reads CASSYSKLAGTYEQYF. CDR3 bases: TGTGCCAGCAGTTACTCTAAGCTAGCGGGGACCTACGAGCAGTACTTC.

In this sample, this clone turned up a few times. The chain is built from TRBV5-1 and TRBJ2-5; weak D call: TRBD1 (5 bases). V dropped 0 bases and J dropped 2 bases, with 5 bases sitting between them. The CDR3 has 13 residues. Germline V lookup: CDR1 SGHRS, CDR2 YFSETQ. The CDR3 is CASSLGQQETQYF. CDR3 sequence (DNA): TGCGCCAGCAGCTTGGGACAGCAAGAGACCCAGTACTTC.

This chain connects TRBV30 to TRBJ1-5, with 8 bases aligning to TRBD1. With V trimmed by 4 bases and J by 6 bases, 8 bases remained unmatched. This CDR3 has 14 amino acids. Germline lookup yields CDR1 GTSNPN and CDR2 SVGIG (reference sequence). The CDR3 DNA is TGTGCCTGGACGACAGGGGCCCAAGGTCAGCCCCAGCATTTT. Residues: CAWTTGAQGQPQHF. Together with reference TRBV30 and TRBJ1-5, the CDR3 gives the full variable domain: SQTIHQWPATLVQPVGSPLSLECTVEGTSNPNLYWYRQAAGRGLQLLFYSVGIGQISSEVPQNLSASRPQDRQFILSSKKLLLSDSGFYLCAWTTGAQGQPQHFGDGTRLSIL.